Listed below are T cell receptor beta chains from one sample, sequenced in a study of blood T cell repertoires in COVID-19. Sequenced by immunoSEQ multiplex PCR; TCRdb stores in-frame clones only, minus some. The table shows around 120,000 clones, with about 80% occurring only once. Specimen: peripheral blood. Receptors originate from an older man with acute or convalescent COVID-19. Both conserved end residues are part of each CDR3. The order of the fields is J gene, D gene, clone size, CDR3 length, V gene, CDR3 DNA, CDR3 protein. The D gene is left open where the match is weak. Size values are once, few and many counts, or a class for expanded clones, and some rows have none.

J gene: TRBJ2-2
D gene: TRBD1
clone size: .
CDR3 length: 15
V gene: TRBV18
CDR3 DNA: TGTGCCAGCTCACCCGGGACAGGATGGACCGGGGAGCTGTTTTTT
CDR3 protein: CASSPGTGWTGELFF

J gene: TRBJ2-5
D gene: TRBD2
clone size: .
CDR3 length: 16
V gene: TRBV2
CDR3 DNA: TGTGCCAGCACCCCTGGGGTAGCGGGAGAATATGAGACCCAGTACTTC
CDR3 protein: CASTPGVAGEYETQYF

J gene: TRBJ1-2
D gene: TRBD1
clone size: .
CDR3 length: 14
V gene: TRBV6-5
CDR3 DNA: TGTGCCAGCACCCTCGACAGGGCCGATTATGGCTACACCTTC
CDR3 protein: CASTLDRADYGYTF

J gene: TRBJ2-3
D gene: TRBD2
clone size: .
CDR3 length: 16
V gene: TRBV5-1
CDR3 DNA: TGCGCCAGCAGCGGAATAGCGGGGGCACTTGGAGATACGCAGTATTTT
CDR3 protein: CASSGIAGALGDTQYF

J gene: TRBJ1-4
D gene: .
clone size: .
CDR3 length: 15
V gene: TRBV2
CDR3 DNA: TGTGCCAGCAGTCTCGGAGGTGGGTTGGGTGAAAAACTGTTTTTT
CDR3 protein: CASSLGGGLGEKLFF

J gene: TRBJ2-3
D gene: .
clone size: .
CDR3 length: 14
V gene: TRBV18
CDR3 DNA: TGTGCCAGCTCACAAGACAGAAGCACAGATACGCAGTATTTT
CDR3 protein: CASSQDRSTDTQYF

J gene: TRBJ2-3
D gene: .
clone size: .
CDR3 length: 14
V gene: TRBV21-1
CDR3 DNA: TGTGCCAGCAGTGGACAGGAGCTAGGGGATACGCAGTATTTT
CDR3 protein: CASSGQELGDTQYF

J gene: TRBJ1-6
D gene: .
clone size: .
CDR3 length: 14
V gene: TRBV27
CDR3 DNA: TGTGCCAGCAGTCCGACAGACTCTAATTCACCCCTCCACTTT
CDR3 protein: CASSPTDSNSPLHF

J gene: TRBJ2-7
D gene: .
clone size: .
CDR3 length: 15
V gene: TRBV7-9
CDR3 DNA: TGTGCCAGCAGCTTAGAGGGGATGTACTCCTACGAGCAGTACTTC
CDR3 protein: CASSLEGMYSYEQYF

J gene: TRBJ1-6
D gene: TRBD1
clone size: once
CDR3 length: 16
V gene: TRBV19
CDR3 DNA: TGTGCCAGTAAGGGGGCAGGAAGCTCCTATAATTCACCCCTCCACTTT
CDR3 protein: CASKGAGSSYNSPLHF

J gene: TRBJ2-3
D gene: .
clone size: once
CDR3 length: 16
V gene: TRBV24-1
CDR3 DNA: TGTGCCACCAGTGACCCGGGGCGGGACCTCACAGATACGCAGTATTTT
CDR3 protein: CATSDPGRDLTDTQYF

J gene: TRBJ2-5
D gene: TRBD1
clone size: .
CDR3 length: 15
V gene: TRBV11-2
CDR3 DNA: TGTGCCAGCAGCGCAGGGACAGGGGTCCAAGAGACCCAGTACTTC
CDR3 protein: CASSAGTGVQETQYF

J gene: TRBJ2-7
D gene: .
clone size: once
CDR3 length: 11
V gene: TRBV5-6
CDR3 DNA: TGTGCCAGCAGCCAGGGGAGCGAGCAGTACTTC
CDR3 protein: CASSQGSEQYF

J gene: TRBJ2-2
D gene: TRBD2
clone size: .
CDR3 length: 16
V gene: TRBV6-2/TRBV6-3
CDR3 DNA: TGTGCCAGCAGTTACTTCCTAGCGGGGACCACCGGGGAGCTGTTTTTT
CDR3 protein: CASSYFLAGTTGELFF

J gene: TRBJ1-1
D gene: TRBD1
clone size: .
CDR3 length: 15
V gene: TRBV6-5
CDR3 DNA: TGTGCCAGCAGTTACTCGGGACAGGGCTCCACTGAAGCTTTCTTT
CDR3 protein: CASSYSGQGSTEAFF

J gene: TRBJ2-3
D gene: TRBD2
clone size: .
CDR3 length: 14
V gene: TRBV7-3
CDR3 DNA: TGTGCCAGCAGCTTTGGACTAGTCACAGATACGCAGTATTTT
CDR3 protein: CASSFGLVTDTQYF

J gene: TRBJ1-3
D gene: .
clone size: .
CDR3 length: 13
V gene: TRBV5-6
CDR3 DNA: TGTGCCAGCAGCTTGTTCTCAGAAAACACCATATATTTT
CDR3 protein: CASSLFSENTIYF